The clone carrying this T cell receptor (beta chain) was detected once. It was with random hexamers that 0.5 to 1 ug RNA was reverse transcribed. A single record per CDR3 protein comes from TCRdb applying MiXCR to the immunoSEQ multiplex PCR reads. The sample contains around 190,000 distinct CDR3 sequences, 85% to 95% of which appear only once. Per the germline V gene, CDR1 is SGHDT and CDR2 is YYEEEE. V lost 0 bases to trimming and J lost 5 bases, with 5 bases between them. CDR3 length equals 12 residues. The data were taken from a study of CD8 T cells in Susac syndrome. Negative magnetic isolation gave CD8+ and CD4+ cells; FACS enriched CD8+ TEMRA.

Input material: CD4+ T cells from PBMCs. The source is a human donor with Susac syndrome. The genes are TRBV5-6 and TRBJ2-5; no clear D. CDR3 region: CASSLAFETQYF. In nucleotides, the CDR3 is TGTGCCAGCAGCTTGGCATTCGAGACCCAGTACTTC.